Presented here are 11 T cell receptor beta chains from one specimen sequenced in a study of blood T cells in healthy people across ages. PCR was performed a second time for about 7 to 12 cycles using a sample-barcoded 5' primer and a J-beta primer mix. TCRdb analysed the 5' RACE reads with MiXCR anew, one entry per CDR3 protein. The sample consists of 1.4 million to 1.5 million distinct CDR3 sequences, 35% to 45% of them appearing once. Sequenced sample: blood. The receptor set was obtained from a young woman in good health.

This chain joins TRBV28 and TRBJ2-2; no clear D gene. Trimming removed 5 bases from V and 3 bases from J, with 4 bases in between. Germline loops: CDR1 MDHEN, CDR2 SYDVKM. The CDR3 runs 12 residues. CDR3 sequence: CASSKYTGELFF. The CDR3 DNA follows: TGTGCCAGCAGTAAATACACCGGGGAGCTGTTTTTT.

This clonotype was recorded a few times. V and J are TRBV9 and TRBJ1-6; the match to TRBD1 covers 7 bases. CDR3 length equals 15 residues. The germline V gene has CDR1 SGDLS and CDR2 YYNGEE. The J segment lost 4 bases and the V segment lost 0 bases, leaving 1 base of the junction unmatched. The chain's CDR3 is CASSVAGQYNSPLHF. The CDR3 DNA sequence: TGTGCCAGCAGCGTAGCGGGACAGTATAATTCACCCCTCCACTTT. The complete variable domain, with remaining parts taken from reference TRBV9 and TRBJ1-6, reads DSGVTQTPKHLITATGQRVTLRCSPRSGDLSVYWYQQSLDQGLQFLIQYYNGEERAKGNILERFSAQQFPDLHSELNLSSLELGDSALYFCASSVAGQYNSPLHFGNGTRLTVT.

The chain combines TRBV9 with TRBJ2-7, with TRBD1 matching 9 bases. The trim removed 4 bases at V and 7 bases at J, leaving 9 bases unmatched. CDR3 length: 14 residues. Germline V gene data show CDR1 as SGDLS and CDR2 as YYNGEE. The CDR3 DNA sequence: TGTGCCAGCAGCCCGGGACAGGGTAACAATGAGCAGTACTTC. Its protein product is CASSPGQGNNEQYF.

This chain uses TRBV2 with TRBJ2-5, with D perhaps given as TRBD1 or TRBD2 (5 bases each). CDR1 SNHLY and CDR2 FYNNEI come from the germline V gene. Trimming took 2 bases from V and 5 from J, leaving 12 bases between them. The CDR3 sequence is 14 residues long. Here the CDR3 DNA reads TGTGCCAGCAGTGAAACTAGGCAGGGTGAGACCCAGTACTTC. Translation gives CASSETRQGETQYF. The entire variable domain, with the rest obtained from reference TRBV2 and TRBJ2-5, is as follows: EPEVTQTPSHQVTQMGQEVILRCVPISNHLYFYWYRQILGQKVEFLVSFYNNEISEKSEIFDDQFSVERPDGSNFTLKIRSTKLEDSAMYFCASSETRQGETQYFGPGTRLLVL.

J is TRBJ2-1 and V is TRBV20-1; D unresolved. From germline, CDR1 is DFQATT and CDR2 SNEGSKA (reference sequence). CDR3 size: 14 residues. With 5 bases removed from V and 4 bases from J, the gap between germline ends came to 15 bases. The CDR3 sequence: CSAHPTDGYNEQFF. The CDR3 DNA follows: TGCAGTGCTCACCCCACCGACGGATACAATGAGCAGTTCTTC.

The rearrangement uses TRBV5-1 and TRBJ2-6, with 7 bases aligning to TRBD1. The CDR3 totals 15 residues. CDR1 is SGHRS and CDR2 is YFSETQ in the germline V gene. V lost 9 bases, J lost 0 bases, and 6 bases stayed unmatched. This chain's CDR3 is CATTTGTSGANVLTF. CDR3 sequence (DNA): TGCGCCACTACGACAGGGACCTCTGGGGCCAACGTCCTGACTTTC.

The gene calls are TRBV6-5 and TRBJ1-4; D is perhaps TRBD1 (5 bases). Trimming removed 0 bases at V and 7 bases at J, with 12 bases between. This CDR3 spans 15 amino acids. Germline CDR1 reads MNHEY; CDR2 reads SVGAGI. DNA for the CDR3: TGTGCCAGCAGTTACTCCGACGGGGGGGTTGAAAAACTGTTTTTT. This encodes CASSYSDGGVEKLFF.

This clonotype has just one count. This chain connects TRBV27 to TRBJ2-6; D might be TRBD1 (5 bases). Germline V lookup: CDR1 MNHEY, CDR2 SMNVEV (reference sequence). The CDR3 has 20 amino acids. V dropped 1 base and J dropped 3 bases, with 22 bases sitting between them. CDR3 DNA sequence: TGTGCCAGCAGTTTATTCGGCTGGGGCAGGGAACCCTATGGGGCCAACGTCCTGACTTTC. It specifies CASSLFGWGREPYGANVLTF.

This clonotype was detected many times. One junction end disagrees with the germline gene, perhaps due to a read error. The J gene is TRBJ2-1, the V gene TRBV12-3 or TRBV12-4; 10 nucleotides align to TRBD1. The CDR3 length is 14 residues. CDR3 protein: CASSRTGGYNEQFF. Here the CDR3 DNA reads TGCGCCAGCAGCAGGACAGGGGGCTACAATGAGCAGTTCTTC.

This clonotype was seen more than once but under ten times. This chain connects TRBV15 to TRBJ2-7; D unclear. This CDR3 has 12 amino acids. The ends were cut back, 2 bases at V and 1 base at J, with 3 bases in the middle. Germline loops: CDR1 LNHNV, CDR2 YYDKDF (reference sequence). CDR3 nucleotides: TGTGCCACCAGCAGACAATCCTACGAGCAGTACTTC. This sequence encodes CATSRQSYEQYF. Full variable domain (missing parts from reference TRBV15 and TRBJ2-7): DAMVIQNPRYQVTQFGKPVTLSCSQTLNHNVMYWYQQKSSQAPKLLFHYYDKDFNNEADTPDNFQSRRPNTSFCFLDIRSPGLGDTAMYLCATSRQSYEQYFGPGTRLTVT.

This clonotype was observed a handful of times. This chain joins TRBV20-1 and TRBJ2-7; the match to TRBD1 covers 9 bases. The CDR3 is made up of 14 amino acids. The V segment lost 2 bases and the J segment 5 bases; nucleotides outside the gene matches: 7. Looked up from germline, CDR1 is DFQATT and CDR2 is SNEGSKA (reference sequence). The DNA for the CDR3 is TGCAGTGCTAGACCGGGACAGGGAGGCCACGAGCAGTACTTC. It is translated as CSARPGQGGHEQYF.